The table lists the clone carrying this T cell receptor beta chain with a few counts. Its antigen remains unidentified. This CDR3 spans 13 amino acids. The V gene lost 0 bases and the J gene lost 10 bases, with 12 bases spanning the gap. Germline lookup yields CDR1 SGHAT and CDR2 FQNNGV. Treatment: oral pan-JAK inhibitor, 5-10 mg twice daily. Extraction of RNA preceded its reverse transcription into cDNA, which served as the sequencing template. Profiling relied on immunoSEQ multiplex PCR, and the TCRdb table lists in-frame clones only, not all of them. The profile shows some 120,000 clones, approximately 60% of them singletons. The data belong to a study of CD8+ T cells in alopecia areata. About the study: Treatment with tofacitinib (6 to 18 months) was followed by 6 months off drug. Study-wide findings and caveats: A single nonresponder leaves the baseline CD8+ expansion link to response uncertain.

Specimen: CD4+ T cells sorted from blood, collected at week 4, from a patient treated with tofacitinib. The V gene is TRBV11-2, the J gene TRBJ1-1, with D perhaps TRBD1 (5 bases). This clonotype was sampled from a human donor with alopecia areata. In DNA, the CDR3 is TGTGCCAGCAGCTTAGAATCGCAGGGAGTAGCTTTCTTT. This gives the protein CASSLESQGVAFF. Full variable domain (rest looked up from reference TRBV11-2 and TRBJ1-1): EAGVAQSPRYKIIEKRQSVAFWCNPISGHATLYWYQQILGQGPKLLIQFQNNGVVDDSQLPKDRFSAERLKGVDSTLKIQPAKLEDSAVYLCASSLESQGVAFFGQGTRLTVV.